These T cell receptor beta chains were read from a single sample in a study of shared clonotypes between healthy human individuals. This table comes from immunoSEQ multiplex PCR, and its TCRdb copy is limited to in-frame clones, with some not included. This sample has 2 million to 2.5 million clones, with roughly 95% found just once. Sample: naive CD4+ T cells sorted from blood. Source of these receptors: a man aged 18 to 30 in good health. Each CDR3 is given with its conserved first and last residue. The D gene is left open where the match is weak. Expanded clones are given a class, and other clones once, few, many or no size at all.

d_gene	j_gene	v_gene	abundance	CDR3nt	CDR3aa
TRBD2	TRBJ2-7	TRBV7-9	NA	TGTGCCAGCAGCTTAGCTGGGCTAGCGGGATTCGAGCAGTACTTC	CASSLAGLAGFEQYF
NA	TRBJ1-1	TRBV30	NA	TGTGCCTGGAGTGTACGAGGATATCTAAGAGCTTTCTTT	CAWSVRGYLRAFF
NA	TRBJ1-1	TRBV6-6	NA	TGTGCCAGCAGTCCCCGGGGGTCTGAAGCTTTCTTT	CASSPRGSEAFF
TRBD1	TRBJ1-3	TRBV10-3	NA	TGTGCCATCAGTGGACGACAGGGAAGGGGAAACACCATATATTTT	CAISGRQGRGNTIYF
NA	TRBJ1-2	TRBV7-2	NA	TGTGCCAGCAGCTTAAGGGGATTCGACGGCTACACCTTC	CASSLRGFDGYTF
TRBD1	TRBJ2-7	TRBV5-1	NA	TGCGCCAGCAGCTTGCGCCTTTCAGGACAGGGCTACGAGCAGTACTTC	CASSLRLSGQGYEQYF
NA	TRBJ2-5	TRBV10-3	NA	TGTGCCATCAGTGTGGGAAAGACCCAGTACTTC	CAISVGKTQYF
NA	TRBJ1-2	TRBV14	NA	TGTGCCAGCAGCCCGGACAGAAACTATGGCTACACCTTC	CASSPDRNYGYTF
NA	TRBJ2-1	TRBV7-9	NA	TGTGCCAGCAGCCCCCGCTCCGGTGCGCAGTTCTTC	CASSPRSGAQFF
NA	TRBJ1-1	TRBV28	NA	TGTGCCAGCAGCCTAGGACTGTCCGGTGAAGCTTTCTTT	CASSLGLSGEAFF
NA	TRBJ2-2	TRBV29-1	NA	TGCAGCGTTGCCAGGACCGGGGAGCTGTTTTTT	CSVARTGELFF
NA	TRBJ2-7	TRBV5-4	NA	TGTGCCAGCAGCCTCCTTGGGGCGGGTATTATCTCCTACGAGCAGTACTTC	CASSLLGAGIISYEQYF
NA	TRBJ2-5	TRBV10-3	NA	TGTGCCATCGGAGGGGCGGGGAGCGCGACAGAGACCCAGTACTTC	CAIGGAGSATETQYF
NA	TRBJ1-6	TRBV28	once	TGTGCCAGCAAATCGGGCAGGGCGGCTTCACCCCTCCACTTT	CASKSGRAASPLHF
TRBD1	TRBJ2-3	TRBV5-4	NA	TGTGCCAGCAGCTCACAGGGGGAGGGCACAGATACGCAGTATTTT	CASSSQGEGTDTQYF
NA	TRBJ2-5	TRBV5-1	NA	TGCGCCAGCAGCCGTAGTCTCACTCCGGGCCAAGAGACCCAGTACTTC	CASSRSLTPGQETQYF
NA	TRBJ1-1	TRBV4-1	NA	TGCGCCAGCAGCCCCCGGGGACAAACACCTAACACTGAAGCTTTCTTT	CASSPRGQTPNTEAFF
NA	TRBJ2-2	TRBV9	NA	TGTGCCAGCAGCGTATCTGGGTTTAACACCGGGGAGCTGTTTTTT	CASSVSGFNTGELFF
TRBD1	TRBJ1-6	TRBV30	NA	TGTGCCTGGGACAGGGCGAATTCACCCCTCCACTTT	CAWDRANSPLHF
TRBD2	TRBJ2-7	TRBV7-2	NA	TGTGCCAGCAGCTTAGAACCGGCTAGCGGGGGGATCGGCGAGCAGTACTTC	CASSLEPASGGIGEQYF
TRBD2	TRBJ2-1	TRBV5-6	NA	TGTGCCAGCAGCAGGACTAGCGGGAGCCCGAGCTCCTACAATGAGCAGTTCTTC	CASSRTSGSPSSYNEQFF
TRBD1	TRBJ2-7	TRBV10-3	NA	TGTGCCATCAGTGCGGGACAGGGGCTCGGGGAGCAGTACTTC	CAISAGQGLGEQYF
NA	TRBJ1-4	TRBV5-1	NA	TGCGCCAGCAGCTTGGATGGGGCAACTAATGAAAAACTGTTTTTT	CASSLDGATNEKLFF
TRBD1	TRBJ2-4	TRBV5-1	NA	TGCGCCAGCAGCCAAGGACAGGGACAGTACTTC	CASSQGQGQYF
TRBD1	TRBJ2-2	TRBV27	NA	TGTGCCAGCAGTTTGAGACAGGGTATCGGGGAGCTGTTTTTT	CASSLRQGIGELFF
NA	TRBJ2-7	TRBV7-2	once	TGTGCCAGCAGCTTAGTGCCCCAGGCCGAGCAGTACTTC	CASSLVPQAEQYF
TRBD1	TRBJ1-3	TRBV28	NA	TGTGCCAGCAATAACAGGGGGCGACCTGGAAACACCATATATTTT	CASNNRGRPGNTIYF